This T cell receptor beta chain appears in the sequencing data of a study of blood T cell repertoires in COVID-19. In the original workflow: Quantification of nucleated cells was approximated via reference gene primer amplification. The data were produced by immunoSEQ multiplex PCR, yet TCRdb's version contains in-frame clones alone and is incomplete. The V and J calls and clone size are taken from that table; D and trimming were inferred from the DNA. This table has about 200,000 clones, about 87% appearing once. After removal of 3 bases from V and 3 bases from J, the junction contained 8 bases not matched to a gene. CDR3 length: 17 amino acids. Germline-derived CDR1 and CDR2 are LNHDA and SQIVND (reference sequence).

The V call is TRBV19, the J call TRBJ1-6; 7 bases line up with TRBD1. The sequence derives from a man between 60 and 70 years old with acute or convalescent COVID-19. The sample comprised peripheral blood. The CDR3 loop is CASSIGGQANYNSPLHF. In nucleotides, the CDR3 is TGTGCCAGTAGTATTGGTGGACAGGCGAACTATAATTCACCCCTCCACTTT.